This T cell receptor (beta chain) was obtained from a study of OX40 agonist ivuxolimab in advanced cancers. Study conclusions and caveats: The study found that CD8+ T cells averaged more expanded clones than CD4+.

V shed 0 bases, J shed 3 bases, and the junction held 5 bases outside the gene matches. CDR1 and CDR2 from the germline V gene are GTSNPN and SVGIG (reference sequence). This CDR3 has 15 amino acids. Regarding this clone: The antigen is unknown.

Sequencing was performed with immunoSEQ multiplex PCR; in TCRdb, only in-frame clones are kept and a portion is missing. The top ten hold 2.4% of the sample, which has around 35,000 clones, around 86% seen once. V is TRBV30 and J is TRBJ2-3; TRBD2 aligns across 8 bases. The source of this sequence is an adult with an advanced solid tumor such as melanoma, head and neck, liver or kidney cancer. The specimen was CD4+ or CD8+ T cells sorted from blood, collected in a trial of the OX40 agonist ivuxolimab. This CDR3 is CAWSVSGAMTDTQYF. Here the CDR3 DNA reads TGTGCCTGGAGTGTTAGCGGGGCGATGACAGATACGCAGTATTTT.